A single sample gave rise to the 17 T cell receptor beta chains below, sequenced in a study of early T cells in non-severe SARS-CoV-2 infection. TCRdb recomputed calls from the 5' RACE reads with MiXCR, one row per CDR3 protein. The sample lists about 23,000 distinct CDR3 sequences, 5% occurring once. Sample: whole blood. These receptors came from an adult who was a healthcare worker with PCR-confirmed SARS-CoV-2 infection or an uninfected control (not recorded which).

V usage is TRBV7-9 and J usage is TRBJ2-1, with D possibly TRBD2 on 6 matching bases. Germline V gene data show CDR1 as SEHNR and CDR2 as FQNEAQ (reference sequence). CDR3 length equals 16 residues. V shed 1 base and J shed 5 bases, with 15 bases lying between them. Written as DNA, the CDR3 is TGTGCCAGCAGCTTAGGGGAGACTAGGAAAGACAATGAGCAGTTCTTC. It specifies CASSLGETRKDNEQFF.

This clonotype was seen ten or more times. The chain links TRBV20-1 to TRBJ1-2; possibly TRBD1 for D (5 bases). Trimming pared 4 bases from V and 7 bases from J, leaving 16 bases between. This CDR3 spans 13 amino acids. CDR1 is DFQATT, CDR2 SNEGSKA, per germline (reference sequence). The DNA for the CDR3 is TGCAGTGCTATTCTTCCCGGGACGGCTGGCTACACCTTC. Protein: CSAILPGTAGYTF.

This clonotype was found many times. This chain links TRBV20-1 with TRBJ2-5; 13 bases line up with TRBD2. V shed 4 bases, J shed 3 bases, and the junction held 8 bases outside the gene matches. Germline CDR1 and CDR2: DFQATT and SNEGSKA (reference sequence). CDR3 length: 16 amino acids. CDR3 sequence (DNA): TGCAGTGCTACTTCCTGGACTAGCGGGGGAGAAGAGACCCAGTACTTC. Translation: CSATSWTSGGEETQYF.

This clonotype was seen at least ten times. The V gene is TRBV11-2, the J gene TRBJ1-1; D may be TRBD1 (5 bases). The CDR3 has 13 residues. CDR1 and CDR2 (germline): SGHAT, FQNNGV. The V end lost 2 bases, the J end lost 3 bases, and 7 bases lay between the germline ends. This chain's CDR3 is CASSLRGDTEAFF. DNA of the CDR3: TGTGCCAGCAGCTTACGGGGGGACACTGAAGCTTTCTTT.

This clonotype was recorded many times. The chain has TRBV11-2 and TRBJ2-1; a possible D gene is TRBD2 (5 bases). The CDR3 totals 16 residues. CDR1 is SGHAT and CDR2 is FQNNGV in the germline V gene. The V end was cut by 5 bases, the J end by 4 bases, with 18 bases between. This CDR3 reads CASSRPMTNPYNEQFF. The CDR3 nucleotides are TGTGCCAGCAGCAGGCCCATGACTAACCCTTACAATGAGCAGTTCTTC.

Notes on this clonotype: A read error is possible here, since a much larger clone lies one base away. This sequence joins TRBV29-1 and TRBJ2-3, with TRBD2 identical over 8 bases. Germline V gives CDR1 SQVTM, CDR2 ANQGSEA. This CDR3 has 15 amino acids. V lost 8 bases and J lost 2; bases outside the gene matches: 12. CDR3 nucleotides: TGCAGCTCGGGACTAGTGGGGGGCTACACAGATACGCAGTATTTT. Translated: CSSGLVGGYTDTQYF.

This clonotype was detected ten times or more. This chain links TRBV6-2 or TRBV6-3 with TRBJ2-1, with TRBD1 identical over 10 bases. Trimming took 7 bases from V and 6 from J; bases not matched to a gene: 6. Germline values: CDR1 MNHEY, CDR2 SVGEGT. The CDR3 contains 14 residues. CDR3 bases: TGTGCCAGCACCTGGGACAGGGGTGTCAATGAGCAGTTCTTC. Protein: CASTWDRGVNEQFF.

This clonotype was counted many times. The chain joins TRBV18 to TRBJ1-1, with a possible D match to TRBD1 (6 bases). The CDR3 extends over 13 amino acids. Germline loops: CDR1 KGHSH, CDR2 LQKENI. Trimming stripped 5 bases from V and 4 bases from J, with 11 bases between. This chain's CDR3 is CASSISRGTEAFF. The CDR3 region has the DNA TGTGCCAGCTCAATCTCCAGGGGCACTGAAGCTTTCTTT.

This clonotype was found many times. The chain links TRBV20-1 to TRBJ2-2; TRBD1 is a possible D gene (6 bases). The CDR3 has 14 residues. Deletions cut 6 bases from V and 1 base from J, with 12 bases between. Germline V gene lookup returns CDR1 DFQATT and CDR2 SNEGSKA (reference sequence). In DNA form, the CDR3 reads TGCAGTGCCAAGAGGGGACAGAACACCGGGGAGCTGTTTTTT. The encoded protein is CSAKRGQNTGELFF.

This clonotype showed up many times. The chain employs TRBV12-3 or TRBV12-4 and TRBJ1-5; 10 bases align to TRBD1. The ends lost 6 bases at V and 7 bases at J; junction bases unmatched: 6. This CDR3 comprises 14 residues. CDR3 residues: CASSLGQGGQPQHF. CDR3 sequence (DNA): TGTGCCAGCAGCCTTGGACAGGGGGGCCAGCCCCAGCATTTT.

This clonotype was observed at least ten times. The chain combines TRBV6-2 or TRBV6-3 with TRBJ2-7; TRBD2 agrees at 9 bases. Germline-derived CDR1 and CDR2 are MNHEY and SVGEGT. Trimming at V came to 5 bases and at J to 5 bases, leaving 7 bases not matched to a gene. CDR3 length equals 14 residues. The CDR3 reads CASSEPGLADEQYF. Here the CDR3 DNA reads TGTGCCAGCAGTGAGCCGGGACTAGCCGACGAGCAGTACTTC.

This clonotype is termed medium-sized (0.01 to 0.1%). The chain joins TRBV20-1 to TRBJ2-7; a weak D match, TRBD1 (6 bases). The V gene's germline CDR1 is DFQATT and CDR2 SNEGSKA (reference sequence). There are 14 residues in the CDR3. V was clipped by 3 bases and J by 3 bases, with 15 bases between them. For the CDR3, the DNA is TGCAGTGCTAGGAGGACAGTCCTAGGCTACGAGCAGTACTTC. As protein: CSARRTVLGYEQYF.

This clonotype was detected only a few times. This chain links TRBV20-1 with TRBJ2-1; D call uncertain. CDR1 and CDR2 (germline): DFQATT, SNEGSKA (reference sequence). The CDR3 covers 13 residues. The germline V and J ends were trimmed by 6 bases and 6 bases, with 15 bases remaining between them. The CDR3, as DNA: TGCAGTGCGCCAAAGGAACTTTTCAATGAGCAGTTCTTC. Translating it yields CSAPKELFNEQFF.

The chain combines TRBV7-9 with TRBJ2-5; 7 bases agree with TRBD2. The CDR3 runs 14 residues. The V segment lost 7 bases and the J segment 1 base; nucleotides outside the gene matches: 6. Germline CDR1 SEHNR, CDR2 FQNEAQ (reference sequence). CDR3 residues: CASTHGGVQETQYF. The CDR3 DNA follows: TGTGCCAGCACACATGGGGGGGTCCAAGAGACCCAGTACTTC. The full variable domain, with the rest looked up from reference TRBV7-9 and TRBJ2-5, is DTGVSQNPRHKITKRGQNVTFRCDPISEHNRLYWYRQTLGQGPEFLTYFQNEAQLEKSRLLSDRFSAERPKGSFSTLEIQRTEQGDSAMYLCASTHGGVQETQYFGPGTRLLVL.

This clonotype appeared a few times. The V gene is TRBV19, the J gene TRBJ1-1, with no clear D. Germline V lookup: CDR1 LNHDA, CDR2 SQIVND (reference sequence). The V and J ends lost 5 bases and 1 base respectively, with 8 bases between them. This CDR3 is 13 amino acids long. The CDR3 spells CASSFRENTEAFF. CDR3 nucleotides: TGTGCCAGTAGTTTTAGGGAGAACACTGAAGCTTTCTTT.

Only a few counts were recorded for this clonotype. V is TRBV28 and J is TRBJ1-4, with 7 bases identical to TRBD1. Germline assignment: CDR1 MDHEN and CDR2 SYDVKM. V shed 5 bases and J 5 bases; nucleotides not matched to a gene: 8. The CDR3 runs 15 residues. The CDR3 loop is CASSLLRGQNEKLFF. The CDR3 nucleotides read TGTGCCAGCAGTCTCCTGAGGGGACAGAATGAAAAACTGTTTTTT.

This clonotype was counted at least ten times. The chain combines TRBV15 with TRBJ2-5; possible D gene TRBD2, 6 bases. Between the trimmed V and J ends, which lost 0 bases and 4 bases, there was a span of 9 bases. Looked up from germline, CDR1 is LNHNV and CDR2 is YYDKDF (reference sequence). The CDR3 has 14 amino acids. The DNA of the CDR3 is TGTGCCACCAGCAGAGATGGGGGGAGAGAGACCCAGTACTTC. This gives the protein CATSRDGGRETQYF.